This paragraph reports one T cell receptor beta chain. Its antigen is not yet known. The library was obtained by the immunoSEQ multiplex PCR assay. For the multiplex PCR, a mixture combining 60 forward primers for TCR Vbeta segments and 13 reverse primers for TCR Jbeta segments was used. The CDR3 region of rearranged TCR beta genes was amplified from genomic DNA with a multiplex PCR assay. On the Illumina HiSeq System, the amplified TCR beta libraries were sequenced as 87-base-pair reads. The study's own analysis went as follows. Across the 700 or so repertoires, a later analysis counted around 80 million unique TCR beta chains, approximately 10 million of which were shared by at least two donors. A nearest-neighbor algorithm error-corrected the raw reads and collapsed the reads into unique sequences, merging closely related sequences to remove PCR and sequencing errors. CDR3 sequences were aligned to IMGT reference sequences to assign V, D and J gene segments. For a sequence to be retained, a match of at least six nucleotides to both a V gene segment and a J gene segment was required. A rearrangement counted as productive if the CDR3 had no stop codons and remained in frame with V and J, and every other rearrangement counted as non-productive. Following IMGT convention, CDR3 was defined as the stretch from the second conserved V-encoded cysteine up to the conserved J-encoded phenylalanine. The earlier analysis of 550 to 650 of the donors excluded any sequence lacking an unambiguous match to a single V gene segment. An earlier analysis of 500 to 600 of the donors classified V segments as functional when productive rearrangements were above 56.7% and as segregating when the standard deviation between donors was above 5%. A statistical classification framework was developed to diagnose cytomegalovirus status using the catalog of TCR beta chain sequences. A later analysis assigned V and J genes by comparing TCR nucleotide sequences with IMGT/GENE-DB human TR gene sequences. The TCRdist pipeline was used in a later analysis to assign CDR3 sequences and most-parsimonious VDJ recombination scenarios. In a later analysis, each TCR beta chain was defined by its CDR3 amino acid sequence together with its V-gene family, and reads without a unique V-gene family were excluded. A later analysis removed over 500 highly shared, low-generation-probability nucleotide sequences to deal with suspected cross-contamination and a sequencing artifact. In a later analysis, a clonal expansion index was calculated for each public chain from normalized within-repertoire ranks of inferred template counts. In a later analysis, generation probabilities were computed using a VDJ recombination model fitted to out-of-frame rearrangements, and the results were checked against IGoR. In a later analysis, TCR-TCR, TCR-HLA and TCR-CMV co-occurrence was scored with hypergeometric tests, and a repertoire-size bias correction was applied to TCR pairs. A later analysis estimated false discovery rates by permuting HLA or CMV assignments 20 times. A later analysis grouped co-occurring TCRs with DBSCAN, adding TCRdist sequence similarity when clustering within HLA-allele-positive subsets. Repertoires with fewer than 30,000 or more than 120,000 public chains, plus five repertoires with anomalous nucleotide sharing, were excluded from co-occurrence clustering. Sourced from immuneACCESS, this table was stored by TCRdb with only in-frame sequences that have V and J called. A share of the clones is absent; for the studies checked, an unresolved V gene accounts for under half, and the remainder has no known explanation. The V and J calls and the clone size are those of that table, but D and trimming were determined from the DNA. This sample's clone table shows approximately 130,000 clones. The biggest ten clones account for just under 2% of the sample.

The sample belongs to a study of cytomegalovirus exposure and HLA in healthy donors (dated by TCRdb to about 2017). Context from the whole study: According to an earlier analysis of 587 of the donors, about 179 million T cells yielded some 110 million unique TCR beta sequences and about 280 Gb of sequence data. About 300 gigabases of sequencing data and roughly 90 million unique TCR sequences were included in an early release covering around 600 HLA-typed donors. Because of strong linkage in the cohort, five DR-DQ haplotypes were treated as single units for association and clustering. To decide whether each TCR beta V gene segment behaved as functional or pseudogenic, an earlier analysis of 587 of the donors relied on high-throughput TCR beta sequencing. HLA typing included class I and class II loci at four-digit resolution. In the later analysis, no new phenotypic data were used to find candidate immune exposures; instead, reliance was placed on TCR beta sequences and their occurrence across donors. In a later genetic analysis, genome-wide SNP genotypes for about 55% of the roughly 700 donors were used, and that subset was treated as a discovery cohort. The number of typed donors differed by locus: about 620-630 for A, B, C, DRB1 and DQB1; roughly 510 for DQA1; roughly 600 for DPA1; and about 450 for DPB1. In addition to the first cohort of 666 subjects, a separate validation cohort of 120 different subjects was used. The study used immunosequencing to profile the T cell repertoires of about 670 subjects and linked those repertoires to cytomegalovirus serostatus. The study aimed to test whether signatures of past pathogen exposure could be identified by cataloging public T cell receptors. Donor age, sex, ethnicity and CMV serostatus were collected together with the repertoire data. Across approximately 400 genotyped donors of the cohort, an average of approximately 240,000 unique TCR beta nucleotide sequences per donor were sequenced, and 15% to 20% of those sequences were non-productive. Every discovery cohort repertoire had been produced on one sequencing platform. Among the roughly 410 genotyped donors, around 81% belonged to the genetic ancestry cluster associated with self-reported Caucasian donors. To predict cytomegalovirus infection status, the study brought together high-throughput TCR immunosequencing, statistical association of individual TCRs with disease status, and machine learning. To study patterns of TCR occurrence, a later analysis re-analyzed previously published TCR beta repertoires from 650 to 750 donors and added high-resolution HLA genotyping. Results the study describes overall, beyond this receptor: In a later analysis, HLA-associated TCR beta chains showed more clonal expansion and lower generation probabilities than non-associated chains that were equally common. Most TCR sequences were observed very rarely across donors, whereas some public TCRs were present in many individuals. Compared with the roughly 710-donor mean, donors in an Asian-associated ancestry cluster had fewer N-insertions in productive TCRs, according to a later genetic analysis. An association between a missense DCLRE1C variant and V-gene and J-gene trimming of TCR beta chains was found in a later genetic analysis and replicated in an independent cohort. In an earlier analysis of approximately 590 of the donors, most TCR beta V segments appeared in productive rearrangements about 87% or about 30% of the time, broadly matching IMGT annotations. The classifier was reported to diagnose cytomegalovirus status with high specificity and sensitivity in both the original cohort and the validation cohort. Some IMGT-functional V segments, including TRBV6-2 and TRBV6-3, could not be told apart with the 87-base-pair reads, so those segments were excluded. According to a later analysis, most CMV-associated TCR beta chains appeared to be HLA-restricted, and the HLA associations seemed to be driven largely by CMV exposure. In a later analysis, TCR association rates were found to vary across HLA loci, with the most associated TCRs seen for DRB1 alleles and the fewest for HLA-C alleles. According to a later analysis, parvovirus B19, influenza, CMV and Epstein-Barr virus appeared linked to several top co-occurrence clusters. When HLA alleles, especially DR and DQ, strongly co-occurred, TCR associations were difficult to assign to individual alleles. Because counts were too low, around 18 rarely observed V segments, including chromosome 9 orphons, were left out of the earlier analysis of several hundred of the donors. The study listed 150 to 200 TCR beta chains as associated with cytomegalovirus. In vitro tests confirmed that a few of the cytomegalovirus-associated TCR beta chains recognize cytomegalovirus antigens. A further reported finding was that TCR beta sequences accurately predicted the HLA-A and HLA-B alleles for most subjects in the first cohort. Sequencing depth was assumed to be roughly uniform across donors in the presence/absence analyses, though that assumption may not hold. In a later analysis, some 18,000 TCR beta sequences were associated with specific HLA alleles at a false discovery rate of 0.05. The cohort was sequenced for TCR beta chains only, and without alpha or paired-chain data the features that could be detected were limited. A cluster of highly shared sequence variants was judged likely to represent a technical artifact of the sequencing pipeline. Because HLA typing was missing for some donors at each locus, association tests included only the typed subset. For the cohort, immune exposure information was limited to CMV serostatus. It was suggested by the authors that the approach could potentially be generalized to other disease states and immunological phenotypes. Linkage disequilibrium might explain the correlated functional status among segregating V segments, but an unknown experimental factor could not be excluded.

The cohort consisted of 670 or so healthy bone marrow donors. Cohort members were all nominally healthy when sampled, although unrecorded immune exposures were likely present. The donor was CMV seronegative and was included in the group of over 300 seronegative cohort members. Each donor provided a peripheral blood sample, and peripheral blood mononuclear cells were used for TCR beta sequencing. Genomic DNA extraction from the blood cell samples was performed with the Qiagen DNeasy Blood Extraction Kit. The CDR3 starts with the cysteine, ends with the phenylalanine, and has 12 residues. The read is trimmed to its CDR3 DNA, 36 bases read in frame from base 1. Cut back by 8 bases and 0 bases, the V and J ends lie 8 bases apart. Taken from the germline V gene, the CDR1 and CDR2 loops are SNHLY and FYNNEI.

This TCR came from a woman aged 55-70 years in good health and CMV-seronegative. The sequence is built from TRBV2 and TRBJ2-7; TRBD2 could be the D gene, as 5 bases match. What was sequenced was PBMCs. The CDR3 protein is CASRGSSYEQYF. At the DNA level, the sequence is TGTGCCAGCCGAGGGAGCTCCTACGAGCAGTACTTC. Full variable domain (CDR3 extended with the reference TRBV2 and TRBJ2-7 proteins): EPEVTQTPSHQVTQMGQEVILRCVPISNHLYFYWYRQILGQKVEFLVSFYNNEISEKSEIFDDQFSVERPDGSNFTLKIRSTKLEDSAMYFCASRGSSYEQYFGPGTRLTVT.